Listed below are T cell receptor beta chains from one sample, sequenced in a study of T-cell reconstitution after alpha-beta-depleted transplantation in children. TCRdb recomputed calls from the PCR reads with MiXCR, one row per CDR3 protein. Found here are around 360,000 distinct CDR3 sequences, 10% of them singletons; the top ten hold under 3%. The sequenced sample was PBMCs from the stem cell graft donor, obtained from the stem cell graft. The source of these receptors is a human donor who donated a stem cell graft to a child with acute lymphoblastic leukemia. Each CDR3 is given without its conserved first and last residue.

J,V,CDR3
TRBJ2-6,TRBV20-1,SASGRAKISGANVLT
TRBJ2-2,TRBV6-2/TRBV6-3,ASSYPTSGRPNTGELF
TRBJ2-1,TRBV7-8,ASSLLRVRGRRVNNEQF
TRBJ2-7,TRBV5-5,ASSLGPSYDQY
TRBJ1-1,TRBV20-1,SAFTGVKTEAF
TRBJ2-1,TRBV15,ATSRAAGWGQGDYRDAYNEQF
TRBJ2-7,TRBV20-1,SARDSRGPYEQY
TRBJ1-5,TRBV20-1,SAVGEDRRFQPQH
TRBJ1-2,TRBV5-1,ASSAGKSGYT
TRBJ1-1,TRBV7-9,ASSLGVTEAF
TRBJ2-1,TRBV7-2,ASSLRLGNNEQF
TRBJ2-2,TRBV7-3,ASKTGNTGELF
TRBJ2-7,TRBV4-3,ASSQVFSGPYEQY
TRBJ2-7,TRBV9,ASSPFVAGEDNEQY
TRBJ2-1,TRBV5-1,ASSGRTSGRGISYNEQF
TRBJ2-5,TRBV27,ASSYRNQETQY
TRBJ1-2,TRBV30,AWTLERESYGYT
TRBJ2-1,TRBV27,ASSFPQNGLAGGSYNEQF
TRBJ2-1,TRBV20-1,SARAVTSGPRDEQF
TRBJ2-7,TRBV5-1,ASSSSKRSEPYEQY
TRBJ2-5,TRBV4-3,ASSQEGSAGAPQETQY
TRBJ2-1,TRBV7-9,ASSSSRDSSYNEQF
TRBJ2-7,TRBV6-1,ASRLGQTSSYEQY
TRBJ1-1,TRBV21-1,ASSTEQEVEAF
TRBJ2-1,TRBV20-1,SAQRAGVVYNEQF
TRBJ2-7,TRBV4-1,ASSSGLAGDEQY
TRBJ2-3,TRBV5-6,ASSFSRGRTDTQY
TRBJ2-7,TRBV10-2,ASSDGFEQY
TRBJ1-1,TRBV12-3/TRBV12-4,ASSLKRGADTEAF
TRBJ2-3,TRBV28,ASSEGQRYTDTQY
TRBJ2-1,TRBV7-3,ASSLSTSTYNEQF
TRBJ1-2,TRBV7-2,ASSLDKGQGRGYT
TRBJ2-3,TRBV15,ATAVGGGTDTQY
TRBJ1-2,TRBV6-5,ASSYIGDYGYT
TRBJ2-3,TRBV2,ASSVLLAGARGDTQY
TRBJ2-5,TRBV5-1,ASSLGQGGQETQY
TRBJ1-5,TRBV20-1,SVTTGEDNQPQH
TRBJ2-7,TRBV29-1,SVRGWQGEQY
TRBJ2-1,TRBV9,ASSTQTSGDEQF
TRBJ2-7,TRBV7-8,ASSYSRLAGYEQY